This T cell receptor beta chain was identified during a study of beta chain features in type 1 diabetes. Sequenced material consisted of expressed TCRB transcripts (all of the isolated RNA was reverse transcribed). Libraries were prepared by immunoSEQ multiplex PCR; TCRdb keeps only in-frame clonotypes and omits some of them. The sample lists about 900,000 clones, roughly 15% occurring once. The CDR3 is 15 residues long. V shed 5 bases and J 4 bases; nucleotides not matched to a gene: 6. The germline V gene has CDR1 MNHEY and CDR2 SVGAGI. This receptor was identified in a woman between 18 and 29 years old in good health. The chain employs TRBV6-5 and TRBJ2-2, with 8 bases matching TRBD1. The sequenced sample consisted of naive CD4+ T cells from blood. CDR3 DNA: TGTGCCAGCAGTCGACAGGGGCTCGCCACCGGGGAGCTGTTTTTT. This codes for CASSRQGLATGELFF.